What follows are 22 T cell receptor beta chains derived from one specimen sequenced in a study of CD8+ T cells in alopecia areata. After isolation, RNA underwent reverse transcription to generate cDNA as the sequencing template. Sequenced by immunoSEQ multiplex PCR; TCRdb stores in-frame clones only, minus some. This sample has some 160,000 clones, with roughly 60% found just once. Sequencing used CD8+ T cells sorted from blood. Receptors originate from a human donor in good health.

V gene TRBV25-1 combines with J gene TRBJ2-3; D gene unclear. Deletions cut 2 bases from V and 0 bases from J, with 9 bases between. CDR1 is MGHDK and CDR2 is SYGVNS in the germline V gene. The CDR3 length is 15 residues. CDR3 in amino acids: CASSEGATSTDTQYF. CDR3 bases: TGTGCCAGCAGTGAAGGAGCGACTAGCACAGATACGCAGTATTTT.

The chain links TRBV2 to TRBJ2-7, with no clear D. V lost 7 bases and J lost 4, with 8 bases in between. Germline V gives CDR1 SNHLY, CDR2 FYNNEI. The CDR3 consists of 11 residues. In nucleotides, the CDR3 is TGTGCCAGCATAACCGGATACGAGCAGTACTTC. Translating it yields CASITGYEQYF.

The V and J genes are TRBV29-1 and TRBJ2-1; 9 bases are a match to TRBD1. V gave up 3 bases and J gave up 9 bases; unmatched junction bases: 15. Germline V gene lookup returns CDR1 SQVTM and CDR2 ANQGSEA. This CDR3 comprises 16 residues. In DNA form, the CDR3 reads TGCAGCGTTGAGCAGACCCGGGACAGGGTGATTTTTGAGCAGTTCTTC. Amino acids: CSVEQTRDRVIFEQFF.

This clone was counted a few times. The CDR3 nucleotides are TGTGCCAGCAGGGAAAGCGGGAGGGCCCCCAATGAGCAGTTCTTC. Its translation: CASRESGRAPNEQFF. This chain connects TRBV5-6 to TRBJ2-1; the match to TRBD2 covers 10 bases. The CDR3 runs 15 residues. Germline CDR1 SGHDT, CDR2 YYEEEE. With 5 bases clipped from V and 6 bases from J, the junction kept 8 bases outside the gene matches.

The chain has TRBV7-9 and TRBJ2-1, with 8 bases that match TRBD2. The CDR3 covers 18 residues. V shed 5 bases, J shed 6 bases, and the junction held 18 bases outside the gene matches. The germline V gene encodes CDR1 SEHNR and CDR2 FQNEAQ (reference sequence). The CDR3 protein is CASSPRLQGTSRVNEQFF. CDR3 nucleotide sequence: TGTGCCAGCAGCCCACGACTCCAAGGGACTAGTCGGGTCAATGAGCAGTTCTTC.

The rearrangement joins TRBV4-1 to TRBJ2-1, with 8 bases aligning to TRBD2. This CDR3 region has 11 residues. Germline CDR1 is MGHRA and CDR2 is YSYEKL. V lost 9 bases and J lost 7; bases outside the gene matches: 2. The CDR3 loop is CASASGNEQFF. CDR3 sequence (DNA): TGCGCCAGTGCTAGCGGGAATGAGCAGTTCTTC.

The rearrangement links TRBV9 to TRBJ2-1, with 7 bases lining up with TRBD2. The V segment lost 0 bases and the J segment 7 bases; nucleotides outside the gene matches: 4. The CDR3 runs to 14 residues. Germline lookup yields CDR1 SGDLS and CDR2 YYNGEE. CDR3 amino acids: CASSVGLAVNEQFF. DNA of the CDR3: TGTGCCAGCAGCGTAGGGCTAGCGGTTAATGAGCAGTTCTTC.

The V gene is TRBV7-2, the J gene TRBJ2-1; D not certain. Between the trimmed V and J ends, which lost 4 bases and 7 bases, there was a span of 8 bases. There are 12 residues in the CDR3. Germline V gives CDR1 SGHTA, CDR2 FQGNSA. For the CDR3, the DNA is TGTGCCAGCAGCTCGAGTCGGAATGAGCAGTTCTTC. Protein sequence: CASSSSRNEQFF.

The V gene is TRBV29-1, the J gene TRBJ2-7; a weak D match, TRBD2 (5 bases). Germline lookup yields CDR1 SQVTM and CDR2 ANQGSEA. Trimming stripped 5 bases from V and 3 bases from J, with 11 bases between. The CDR3 sequence is 12 residues long. The CDR3 sequence: CSVPTGNYEQYF. The CDR3 DNA reads TGCAGCGTTCCGACGGGAAACTACGAGCAGTACTTC.

The chain uses TRBV5-1 and TRBJ2-5; 7 bases fit TRBD1. V lost 4 bases and J lost 1; bases outside the gene matches: 4. The CDR3 loop spans 14 amino acids. CDR1 is SGHRS and CDR2 is YFSETQ in the germline V gene. The DNA of the CDR3 is TGCGCCAGCAGCGTCCAGGGGGTCCAAGAGACCCAGTACTTC. Translating gives CASSVQGVQETQYF.

In this sample, this clone turned up once. J is TRBJ2-3 and V is TRBV7-9; a possible D gene is TRBD2 (5 bases). CDR3 size: 15 residues. The V gene lost 8 bases and the J gene lost 4 bases, with 19 bases spanning the gap. CDR1 is SEHNR and CDR2 is FQNEAQ in the germline V gene (reference sequence). DNA for the CDR3: TGTGCCAGCGCCCCGCCCACTAGGTCCCCAGATACGCAGTATTTT. It translates to CASAPPTRSPDTQYF. Filled out from reference TRBV7-9 and TRBJ2-3, the complete variable domain reads DTGVSQNPRHKITKRGQNVTFRCDPISEHNRLYWYRQTLGQGPEFLTYFQNEAQLEKSRLLSDRFSAERPKGSFSTLEIQRTEQGDSAMYLCASAPPTRSPDTQYFGPGTRLTVL.

The genes are TRBV27 and TRBJ1-2, with a tentative D call TRBD1 (5 bases). Trimming pared 5 bases from V and 2 bases from J, leaving 18 bases between. The CDR3 runs to 16 residues. From germline, CDR1 is MNHEY and CDR2 SMNVEV (reference sequence). CDR3 DNA sequence: TGTGCCAGCAGTCCGGGACGGATGATTTCCAACTATGGCTACACCTTC. The encoded protein is CASSPGRMISNYGYTF.

The chain couples TRBV19 to TRBJ1-1; 7 nucleotides align to TRBD1. Trimming cost V 9 bases and J 7 bases; bases outside gene matches: 11. This CDR3 region has 13 residues. Germline lookup yields CDR1 LNHDA and CDR2 SQIVND (reference sequence). The CDR3 sequence: CASRQGGRNEAFF. DNA of the CDR3: TGTGCCAGCCGCCAGGGGGGTCGGAATGAAGCTTTCTTT.

V is TRBV6-5 and J is TRBJ1-2; a weak D match, TRBD1 (6 bases). Germline CDR1 reads MNHEY; CDR2 reads SVGAGI. The CDR3 sequence is 14 residues long. Trimming stripped 7 bases from V and 5 bases from J, with 17 bases between. CDR3 region: CASTSRGHNYGYTF. The CDR3 DNA reads as TGTGCCAGCACCTCCAGGGGACACAATTATGGCTACACCTTC.

The chain couples TRBV27 to TRBJ1-2; D call uncertain. V was clipped by 7 bases and J by 2 bases, with 17 bases between them. In germline, CDR1 is MNHEY, CDR2 SMNVEV (reference sequence). This CDR3 spans 15 amino acids. CDR3 loop: CASKGPGVTNYGYTF. The CDR3 nucleotides read TGTGCCAGCAAGGGCCCCGGGGTTACGAACTATGGCTACACCTTC.

With respect to this clone: Other DNA sequences in this sample translate to the same CDR3. This chain connects TRBV27 to TRBJ1-5; D is unclear. There are 15 residues in the CDR3. The germline gives CDR1 MNHEY, CDR2 SMNVEV (reference sequence). V shed 3 bases and J shed 0 bases, with 9 bases lying between them. The CDR3 loop reads CASSFLGGSNQPQHF. DNA of the CDR3: TGTGCCAGCAGTTTTCTCGGCGGTAGCAATCAGCCCCAGCATTTT.

V is TRBV6-1 and J is TRBJ1-1; D may be TRBD1 (5 bases). This CDR3 region has 22 residues. Germline loops: CDR1 MNHNS, CDR2 SASEGT. V was pared by 2 bases and J by 6 bases, with 37 bases between. CDR3 protein: CASSERPGWDPFEPDLEAEAFF. DNA of the CDR3: TGTGCCAGCAGTGAACGTCCGGGGTGGGACCCGTTCGAGCCCGACTTAGAAGCTGAAGCTTTCTTT.

V gene TRBV9 combines with J gene TRBJ2-7, with D possibly being TRBD2 (5 bases). The V end lost 0 bases, the J end lost 6 bases, and 10 bases lay between the germline ends. Germline V CDR1 and CDR2: SGDLS, YYNGEE. The CDR3 is made up of 13 amino acids. DNA for the CDR3: TGTGCCAGCAGCGTAGCTGACCGGGGCGAGCAGTACTTC. As protein: CASSVADRGEQYF. Full variable domain (outside the CDR3, taken from reference TRBV9 and TRBJ2-7): DSGVTQTPKHLITATGQRVTLRCSPRSGDLSVYWYQQSLDQGLQFLIQYYNGEERAKGNILERFSAQQFPDLHSELNLSSLELGDSALYFCASSVADRGEQYFGPGTRLTVT.

This chain uses TRBV2 with TRBJ2-7; D uncertain. From germline, CDR1 is SNHLY and CDR2 FYNNEI. The CDR3 is made up of 15 amino acids. Trimming pared 0 bases from V and 0 bases from J, leaving 9 bases between. In DNA form, the CDR3 reads TGTGCCAGCAGTGAAGCGAGGCTACTCTCCTACGAGCAGTACTTC. It translates to CASSEARLLSYEQYF.

This sequence joins TRBV29-1 and TRBJ2-5, with D possibly TRBD2 on 6 matching bases. Trimming cost V 7 bases and J 5 bases, with 23 bases left between them. CDR1 SQVTM and CDR2 ANQGSEA come from the germline V gene. This CDR3 has 15 amino acids. The CDR3 region is CSGGGSGRGWETQYF. Here the CDR3 DNA reads TGCAGCGGCGGAGGTAGCGGACGCGGTTGGGAGACCCAGTACTTC.

The V call is TRBV27, the J call TRBJ2-3; a weak D match, TRBD2 (5 bases). Germline-derived CDR1 and CDR2 are MNHEY and SMNVEV (reference sequence). Trimming shortened V by 3 bases and J by 6 bases, and 13 bases separated the two germline ends. The CDR3 covers 14 residues. The CDR3 loop is CASSFISRGDTQYF. Here the CDR3 DNA reads TGTGCCAGCAGTTTTATCAGTCGCGGGGATACGCAGTATTTT.

The chain recombines TRBV2 with TRBJ2-2; D ambiguous. This CDR3 is built from 15 residues. Germline V gene sequence: CDR1 SNHLY, CDR2 FYNNEI. Deletions cut 3 bases from V and 1 base from J, with 9 bases between. CDR3 DNA: TGTGCCAGCAGTGAGCTAGAGATGAACACCGGGGAGCTGTTTTTT. Its translation is CASSELEMNTGELFF.